This TCR beta chain was sequenced in a study of control samples from healthy donors and cancer patients. Per germline, CDR1 DFQATT and CDR2 SNEGSKA (reference sequence). J was trimmed by 7 bases and V by 6 bases; bases with no gene match: 13. The CDR3 spans 16 residues. Generated by immunoSEQ multiplex PCR, the TCRdb table keeps only in-frame clones and is missing some. The sample consists of 400,000 to 500,000 clones, 75% to 95% of them appearing once. Sequenced material: PBMCs. This sequence was found in a man in his forties with head and neck cancer. The V and J genes are TRBV20-1 and TRBJ2-1; 12 bases are a match to TRBD1. CDR3 nucleotides: TGCAGTGCCAGTACCCCGGGACAGGGGGCCCGAAATGAGCAGTTCTTC. Residues: CSASTPGQGARNEQFF.